This TCR beta chain comes out of a study of T cell responses to AZD1222 COVID-19 vaccine. This CDR3 region has 14 residues. The ends were cut back, 6 bases at V and 1 base at J, with 9 bases in the middle. Germline V gene data show CDR1 as SGHDN and CDR2 as FVKESK. Measured with immunoSEQ multiplex PCR; TCRdb has only the in-frame clones, and not every one. The top ten clones hold approximately 5% of a sample with tens of thousands of clones, 90% of them seen once. The rearrangement uses TRBV14 and TRBJ2-2; D call uncertain. The TCR was taken from an adult who received the AZD1222 COVID-19 vaccine. The sequenced sample was peripheral blood, obtained 28 days after the second AZD1222 dose. The CDR3 sequence: CASSSRLNTGELFF. CDR3 coding DNA: TGTGCCAGCAGTTCACGTTTGAACACCGGGGAGCTGTTTTTT.